This T cell receptor (beta chain) was retrieved from a study of tumor and adjacent non-tumor tissue in lung cancer. The library came from three nested PCR rounds adapted from ARM-PCR protocols. Each CDR3 protein gets one entry after TCRdb re-called the multiplex PCR reads with MiXCR. The repertoire holds 90,000 to 130,000 distinct CDR3 sequences, with 84% as singletons. No cell sorting was done before RNA was extracted from the tissue. Notes on this clonotype: A much larger clone sits a single nucleotide away, making a read error possible.

Trimming stripped 4 bases from V and 6 bases from J, with 38 bases between. This CDR3 has 21 amino acids. The germline V gene has CDR1 DFQATT and CDR2 SNEGSKA (reference sequence). Sequences were obtained from lung tumor tissue. The sequence was collected from a man between 65 and 85 years old with non-small cell lung cancer. V usage is TRBV20-1 and J usage is TRBJ2-3, with D perhaps matching TRBD2 (6 bases). CDR3 region: CSAKGFDRTRVSWEASDTQYF. DNA for the CDR3: TGCAGTGCTAAAGGGTTCGACCGGACAAGGGTCTCGTGGGAGGCATCCGATACGCAGTATTTT.